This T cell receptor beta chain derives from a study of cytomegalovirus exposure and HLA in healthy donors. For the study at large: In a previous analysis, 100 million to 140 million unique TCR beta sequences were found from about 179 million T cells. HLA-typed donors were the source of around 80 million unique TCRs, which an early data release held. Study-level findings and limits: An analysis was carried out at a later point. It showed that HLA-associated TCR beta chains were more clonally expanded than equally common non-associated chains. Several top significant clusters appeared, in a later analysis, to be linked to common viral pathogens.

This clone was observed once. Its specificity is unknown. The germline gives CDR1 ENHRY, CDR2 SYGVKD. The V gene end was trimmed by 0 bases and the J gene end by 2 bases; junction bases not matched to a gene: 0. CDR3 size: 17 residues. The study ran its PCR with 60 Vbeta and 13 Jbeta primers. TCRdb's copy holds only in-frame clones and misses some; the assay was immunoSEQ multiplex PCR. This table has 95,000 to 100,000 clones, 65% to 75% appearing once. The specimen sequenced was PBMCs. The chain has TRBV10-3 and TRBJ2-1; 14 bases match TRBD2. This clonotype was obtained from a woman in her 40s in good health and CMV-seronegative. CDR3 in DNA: TGTGCCATCAGTGAGTCGACTAGCGGGAGGGCCTACAATGAGCAGTTCTTC. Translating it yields CAISESTSGRAYNEQFF.